Shown below are 9 T cell receptor beta chains from a single sample sequenced in a study of T-cell reconstitution after alpha-beta-depleted transplantation in children. Preparation of the TCRbeta library used unique molecular identifiers. Each CDR3 protein gets one entry after TCRdb re-called the PCR reads with MiXCR. The sample has 220,000 or so distinct CDR3 sequences, under 9.5% seen once. Sample: PBMCs, mostly from graft donor cells, taken 180 days after TCRalphabeta/CD19-depleted stem cell transplant. Every receptor here comes from a male patient under 18 who had a stem cell transplant for acute lymphoblastic leukemia, so the T cells may come from the graft donor.

There are many counts of this clonotype. This rearrangement joins TRBV5-1 to TRBJ2-7, with TRBD2 as a possible D gene (5 bases). V gave up 5 bases and J gave up 3 bases, with 12 bases separating them. This CDR3 has 13 residues. Per germline, CDR1 SGHRS and CDR2 YFSETQ. CDR3 DNA sequence: TGCGCCAGCAGAATGGACTCCAGCTACGAGCAGTACTTC. Its protein is CASRMDSSYEQYF.

As for this clonotype: A much larger clone is a single base away; this may be a read error. The chain combines TRBV6-5 with TRBJ1-1; no reliable D call. The CDR3 is made up of 14 amino acids. Looked up from germline, CDR1 is MNHEY and CDR2 is SVGAGI. V was pared by 2 bases and J by 5 bases, with 12 bases between. The CDR3: CASSYGHMRTEAFF. For the CDR3, the DNA is TGTGCCAGCAGTTACGGCCATATGAGGACTGAAGCTTTCTTT.

This clonotype occurred many times. This rearrangement joins TRBV12-3 or TRBV12-4 to TRBJ1-2; tentatively, D is TRBD1 (5 bases). This CDR3 comprises 14 residues. Trimming cost V 3 bases and J 5 bases, with 13 bases left between them. The CDR3 is CASSLGTGGYGYTF. CDR3 DNA: TGTGCCAGCAGTTTGGGGACGGGGGGTTATGGCTACACCTTC.

This clonotype was counted many times. An end of the junction differs from the germline gene, which may be a read error. This rearrangement joins TRBV5-1 to TRBJ2-7, with D possibly TRBD1 on 6 matching bases. The CDR3 consists of 14 residues. The V gene's germline CDR1 is SGHRS and CDR2 YFSETQ. CDR3 protein: CASSLGQASNEQYF. The DNA for the CDR3 is TGCGCCAGCAGCTTGGGACAGGCCTCCAACGAGCAGTACTTC.

This clonotype was recorded at least ten times. V gene TRBV28 combines with J gene TRBJ2-5; the match to TRBD2 covers 7 bases. From germline, CDR1 is MDHEN and CDR2 SYDVKM. The V and J ends lost 5 bases and 5 bases, in that order; junction bases with no gene match: 17. The CDR3 consists of 17 residues. For the CDR3, the DNA is TGTGCCAGCAGTCTCCCAAGCACGACTAGCTGGGGGGAGACCCAGTACTTC. As protein: CASSLPSTTSWGETQYF.

This clonotype occurred many times. The J gene is TRBJ2-2, the V gene TRBV6-2 or TRBV6-3; 7 bases fit TRBD1. The ends lost 6 bases at V and 2 bases at J; junction bases unmatched: 15. This CDR3 comprises 18 residues. CDR1 MNHEY and CDR2 SVGEGT come from the germline V gene. CDR3 loop: CASSLPTGESINTGELFF. The CDR3 nucleotides are TGTGCCAGCAGCTTACCTACAGGGGAATCAATCAACACCGGGGAGCTGTTTTTT.

The sample holds many counts of this clonotype. The genes are TRBV7-8 and TRBJ2-3, with 9 bases matching TRBD2. Germline values: CDR1 SGHVS, CDR2 FQNEAQ. The trim removed 4 bases at V and 4 bases at J, leaving 9 bases unmatched. There are 16 residues in the CDR3. CDR3 in amino acids: CASSYKGREGPDTQYF. The CDR3 bases are TGTGCCAGCAGCTACAAGGGGCGGGAGGGCCCAGATACGCAGTATTTT.

This clonotype was counted ten times or more. The chain has TRBV25-1 and TRBJ1-2; 7 bases align to TRBD1. Germline lookup yields CDR1 MGHDK and CDR2 SYGVNS. The CDR3 extends over 14 amino acids. With 2 bases clipped from V and 8 bases from J, the junction kept 8 bases outside the gene matches. For the CDR3, the DNA is TGTGCCAGCAGTGAAGGTGACAGGGAGAGAGGCTACACCTTC. This translates into CASSEGDRERGYTF.

This clonotype was detected many times. The J gene is TRBJ2-6, the V gene TRBV28; D uncertain. V was shortened by 6 bases and J by 0 bases, with 9 bases between the two germline ends. Germline V CDR1 and CDR2: MDHEN, SYDVKM. This CDR3 has 15 residues. CDR3 sequence: CASSTSSSGANVLTF. In DNA form, the CDR3 reads TGTGCCAGCAGCACGTCCTCCTCTGGGGCCAACGTCCTGACTTTC.